The 18 T cell receptor beta chains reported below all come from one sample, sequenced in a study of read filtering for tumor transcriptome and immune sequencing. This library used approximately 390 ng RNA and molecular barcoded adaptors spanning alpha/delta and beta/gamma chains. One entry per CDR3 protein results from TCRdb running MiXCR on the reads. This sample has approximately 40,000 distinct CDR3 sequences, with 12% to 15% found just once. The sequencing input was a population of CD138-negative cells sorted from bone marrow. These receptors were taken from a donor at least 40 years old with multiple myeloma.

With regard to this clonotype: Since a much larger clone is just one base distant, this may be a read error. The chain recombines TRBV5-1 with TRBJ2-7, with 13 bases identical to TRBD2. This CDR3 region has 14 residues. CDR1 is SGHRS and CDR2 is YFSETQ in the germline V gene. The CDR3 sequence is CASSLTSGRDERYF. CDR3 coding DNA: TGCGCCAGCAGCTTGACTAGCGGGAGGGACGAGCGGTACTTC. The full variable domain, with the rest looked up from reference TRBV5-1 and TRBJ2-7, is KAGVTQTPRYLIKTRGQQVTLSCSPISGHRSVSWYQQTPGQGLQFLFEYFSETQRNKGNFPGRFSGRQFSNSRSEMNVSTLELGDSALYLCASSLTSGRDERYFGPGTRLTVT.

Comments on this clonotype: A far larger clone is just one base off, so this is likely a read error. The chain has TRBV7-2 and TRBJ2-1, with 11 bases aligning to TRBD2. CDR3 length: 15 residues. Unmatched junction bases numbered 7, after V lost 2 bases and J lost 10 bases. Germline CDR1 is SGHTA and CDR2 is FQGNSA. The chain's CDR3 is CASSLMVAGGQEQFF. CDR3 nucleotides: TGTGCCAGCAGCTTAATGGTAGCGGGAGGGCAGGAGCAGTTCTTC.

With regard to this clonotype: A junction boundary mismatches the germline segment, possibly from a read error. The chain is built from TRBV10-1 and TRBJ2-7; D is possibly TRBD1 or TRBD2 (5 bases each). CDR3 size: 13 residues. CDR1 WNHNN and CDR2 SYGVQD come from the germline V gene (reference sequence). The DNA of the CDR3 is TGCGCCGGCCCATTGGGGGATCACTACGGGCAGTACTTC. This translates into CAGPLGDHYGQYF.

This clonotype came up many times. V is TRBV2 and J is TRBJ2-7; D may be TRBD1 (5 bases). This CDR3 contains 13 residues. Germline values: CDR1 SNHLY, CDR2 FYNNEI. V lost 7 bases, J lost 3 bases, and 13 bases lay in between. The CDR3 here is CASTRRVFYEQYF. In DNA, the CDR3 is TGTGCCAGCACGCGCAGGGTCTTCTACGAGCAGTACTTC.

A remark on this clonotype: A read error may explain this, as a much larger clone is one base away. The V and J genes are TRBV6-2 or TRBV6-3 and TRBJ1-1; D is undetermined. CDR1 and CDR2 from the germline V gene are MNHEY and SVGEGT. V gave up 5 bases and J gave up 5 bases, with 12 bases separating them. The CDR3 runs to 13 residues. CDR3 sequence: CASSRNGVTEAFF. The CDR3 DNA reads TGTGCCAGCAGTCGTAACGGGGTTACTGAAGCTTTCTTT.

This clonotype was counted ten times or more. The chain employs TRBV7-3 and TRBJ1-1, with 7 bases fitting TRBD1. Trimming cost V 6 bases and J 0 bases; bases outside gene matches: 7. Germline V CDR1 and CDR2: SGHTA, FQGTGA. CDR3 length: 15 amino acids. CDR3 sequence: CASSSQGTLNTEAFF. The CDR3 DNA follows: TGTGCCAGCAGTTCACAGGGGACCTTGAACACTGAAGCTTTCTTT. Using reference TRBV7-3 and TRBJ1-1 for the parts outside the CDR3, the full variable domain is GAGVSQTPSNKVTEKGKYVELRCDPISGHTALYWYRQSLGQGPEFLIYFQGTGAADDSGLPNDRFFAVRPEGSVSTLKIQRTERGDSAVYLCASSSQGTLNTEAFFGQGTRLTVV.

This clonotype appeared many times. The chain is built from TRBV3-1 and TRBJ2-1; tentatively, D is TRBD1 or TRBD2 (6 bases each). CDR1 LGHDT and CDR2 YNNKEL come from the germline V gene (reference sequence). CDR3 length equals 16 residues. The V end lost 5 bases, the J end lost 5 bases, and 19 bases lay between the germline ends. DNA of the CDR3: TGTGCCAGCAGCGGCCGCGAGGGGGGACCCAACAATGAGCAGTTCTTC. It encodes CASSGREGGPNNEQFF.

V is TRBV7-9 and J is TRBJ2-1; 7 nucleotides match TRBD1. Germline V gives CDR1 SEHNR, CDR2 FQNEAQ (reference sequence). This CDR3 is built from 15 residues. Trimming at V came to 6 bases and at J to 8 bases, leaving 13 bases not matched to a gene. DNA for the CDR3: TGTGCCAGCAGTAAACCCGGGACAGTGGGTGATGAGCAGTTCTTC. It is translated as CASSKPGTVGDEQFF.

Note on this clonotype: A read error is possible here, since a much larger clone lies one base away. No conserved phenylalanine or tryptophan is present at the end of the CDR3, so a read error is the likely explanation. The chain recombines TRBV3-1 with TRBJ1-1; D is unresolved. V was clipped by 2 bases and J by 7 bases, with 8 bases between them. From germline, CDR1 is LGHDT and CDR2 YNNKEL (reference sequence). The CDR3 has 12 amino acids. CDR3: CASSQRGGEAFL. Here the CDR3 DNA reads TGTGCCAGCAGCCAACGGGGTGGTGAAGCTTTCTTA.

This clonotype was seen at least ten times. The V and J genes are TRBV2 and TRBJ1-4, with a tentative D call TRBD1 (5 bases). This CDR3 is built from 14 residues. In germline, CDR1 is SNHLY, CDR2 FYNNEI. V was trimmed by 6 bases and J by 7 bases, leaving 15 bases between them. The CDR3 reads CASSPTASVEKLFF. In nucleotides, the CDR3 is TGTGCCAGCAGCCCGACAGCGAGCGTTGAAAAACTGTTTTTT.

This clonotype was observed once. One base separates it from a far larger clone, so it is likely a read error. CDR3 loop: CASSLGGTNEKLFF. The CDR3 region has the DNA TGTGCCAGCAGCTTGGGAGGGACTAATGAAAAACTGTTTTTT. This chain connects TRBV11-3 to TRBJ1-4; unclear D gene. CDR3 length: 14 amino acids. Germline CDR1 SGHNT, CDR2 YENEEA. V lost 3 bases and J 2 bases, leaving 7 bases between the germline ends.

The chain's CDR3 is CSVKTGVSNTGELFF. Here the CDR3 DNA reads TGCAGCGTTAAGACAGGGGTATCGAACACCGGGGAGCTGTTTTTT. The chain recombines TRBV29-1 with TRBJ2-2, with TRBD1 matching 8 bases. CDR1 SQVTM and CDR2 ANQGSEA come from the germline V gene. With 5 bases clipped from V and 0 bases from J, the junction kept 5 bases outside the gene matches. The CDR3 has 15 amino acids.

This clonotype was counted many times. This rearrangement joins TRBV4-3 to TRBJ2-2; 7 bases agree with TRBD2. The CDR3 contains 16 residues. V was pared by 3 bases and J by 4 bases, with 8 bases of the junction left unmatched. CDR1 and CDR2 from the germline V gene are LGHNA and YSLEER. The CDR3 DNA reads TGCGCCAGCAGCCAGGAGCTAGCGGCGGGCACCGGGGAGCTGTTTTTT. Translating gives CASSQELAAGTGELFF.

This clonotype was found many times. The rearrangement links TRBV2 to TRBJ1-3; a weak D match, TRBD1 (6 bases). CDR1 SNHLY and CDR2 FYNNEI come from the germline V gene. This CDR3 region has 15 residues. V was clipped by 6 bases and J by 0 bases, with 12 bases between them. The CDR3 loop is CASRQGDHSGNTIYF. The CDR3 coding sequence is TGTGCCAGCAGACAGGGCGACCACTCTGGAAACACCATATATTTT.

Points on this clonotype: A read error may explain this, as a much larger clone is one base away. The J gene is TRBJ2-7, the V gene TRBV6-6, with 8 bases that match TRBD1. The CDR3 spans 16 residues. CDR1 and CDR2 (germline): MNHNY, SVGAGI (reference sequence). The chain's CDR3 is CASSLWTGHSSYEQCF. In nucleotides, the CDR3 is TGTGCCAGCAGTTTATGGACAGGGCACTCCTCCTACGAGCAGTGCTTC.

This clonotype has at least ten counts. The chain couples TRBV6-1 to TRBJ1-1; the match to TRBD1 covers 7 bases. In germline, CDR1 is MNHNS, CDR2 SASEGT. The CDR3 has 15 residues. With 3 bases clipped from V and 1 base from J, the junction kept 5 bases outside the gene matches. Here the CDR3 reads CASSERQGKNTEAFF. For the CDR3, the DNA is TGTGCCAGCAGTGAGAGACAGGGTAAGAACACTGAAGCTTTCTTT.

There are a few counts of this clonotype. This sequence may be a read error, since a much larger clone differs from it by one base. V is TRBV20-1 and J is TRBJ2-7; TRBD1 might be the D (5 bases). Germline CDR1 and CDR2: DFQATT and SNEGSKA (reference sequence). The CDR3 covers 12 residues. DNA for the CDR3: TGCAATGCCTCGCAGGGCTCCTACGAGCAGTACTTC. Protein sequence: CNASQGSYEQYF.

Many counts were recorded for this clonotype. The chain recombines TRBV4-2 with TRBJ2-7; 8 bases match TRBD1. CDR1 is LGHNA and CDR2 is YNFKEQ in the germline V gene. The CDR3 covers 16 residues. J gave up 9 bases and V 0 bases, and 13 bases lay outside the gene matches. CDR3 in amino acids: CASSQEVGQGDIVQYF. CDR3 bases: TGTGCCAGCAGCCAAGAGGTCGGACAGGGCGACATCGTGCAGTACTTC.